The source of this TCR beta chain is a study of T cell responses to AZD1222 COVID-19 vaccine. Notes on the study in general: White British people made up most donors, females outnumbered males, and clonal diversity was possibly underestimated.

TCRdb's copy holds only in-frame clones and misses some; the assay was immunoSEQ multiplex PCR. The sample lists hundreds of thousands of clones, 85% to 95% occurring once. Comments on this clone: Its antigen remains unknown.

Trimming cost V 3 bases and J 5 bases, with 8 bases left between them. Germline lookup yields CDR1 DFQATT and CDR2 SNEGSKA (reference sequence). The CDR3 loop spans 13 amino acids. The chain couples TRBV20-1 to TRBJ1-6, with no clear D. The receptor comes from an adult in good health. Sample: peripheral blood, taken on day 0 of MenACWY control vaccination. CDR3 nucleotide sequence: TGCAGTGCTAGTGAACTACATAATTCACCCCTCCACTTT. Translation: CSASELHNSPLHF.